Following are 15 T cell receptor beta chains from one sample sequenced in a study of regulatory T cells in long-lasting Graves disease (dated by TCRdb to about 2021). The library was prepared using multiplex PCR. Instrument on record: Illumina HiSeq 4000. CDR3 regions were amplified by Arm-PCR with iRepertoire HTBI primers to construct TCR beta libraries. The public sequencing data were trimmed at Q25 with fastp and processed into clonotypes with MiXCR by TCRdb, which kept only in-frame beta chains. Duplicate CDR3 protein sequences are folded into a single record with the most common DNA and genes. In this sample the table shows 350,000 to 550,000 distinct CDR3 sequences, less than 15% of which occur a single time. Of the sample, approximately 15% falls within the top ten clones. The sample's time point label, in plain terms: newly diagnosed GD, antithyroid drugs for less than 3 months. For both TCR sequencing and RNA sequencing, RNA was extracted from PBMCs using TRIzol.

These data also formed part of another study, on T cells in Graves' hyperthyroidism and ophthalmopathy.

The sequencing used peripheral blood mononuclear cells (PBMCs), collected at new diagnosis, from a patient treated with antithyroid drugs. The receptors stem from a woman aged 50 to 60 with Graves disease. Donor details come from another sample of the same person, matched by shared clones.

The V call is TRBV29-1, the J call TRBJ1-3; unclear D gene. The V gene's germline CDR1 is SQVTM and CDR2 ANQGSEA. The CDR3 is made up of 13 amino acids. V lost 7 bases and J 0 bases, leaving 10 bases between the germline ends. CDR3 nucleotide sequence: TGCAGCGCCGGTGTCAACTCTGGAAACACCATATATTTT. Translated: CSAGVNSGNTIYF.

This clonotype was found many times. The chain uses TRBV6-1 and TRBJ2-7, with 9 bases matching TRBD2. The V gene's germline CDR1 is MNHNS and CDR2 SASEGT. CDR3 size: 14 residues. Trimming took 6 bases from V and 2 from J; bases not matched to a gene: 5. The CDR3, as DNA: TGTGCCAGCAGGTGGACTAGCGCCGCCTACGAGCAGTACTTC. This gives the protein CASRWTSAAYEQYF.

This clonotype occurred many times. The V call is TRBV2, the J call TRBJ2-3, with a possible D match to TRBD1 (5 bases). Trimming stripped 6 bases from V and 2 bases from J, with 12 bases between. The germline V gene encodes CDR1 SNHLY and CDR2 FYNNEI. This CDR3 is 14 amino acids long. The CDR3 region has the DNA TGTGCCAGCAGCCCGGACACGACCACAGATACGCAGTATTTT. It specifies CASSPDTTTDTQYF. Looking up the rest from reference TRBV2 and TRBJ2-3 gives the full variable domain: EPEVTQTPSHQVTQMGQEVILRCVPISNHLYFYWYRQILGQKVEFLVSFYNNEISEKSEIFDDQFSVERPDGSNFTLKIRSTKLEDSAMYFCASSPDTTTDTQYFGPGTRLTVL.

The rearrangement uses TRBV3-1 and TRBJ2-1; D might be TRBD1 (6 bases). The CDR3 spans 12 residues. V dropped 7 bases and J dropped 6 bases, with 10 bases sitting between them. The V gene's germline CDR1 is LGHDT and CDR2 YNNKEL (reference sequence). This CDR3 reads CASTKTGNEQFF. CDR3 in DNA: TGTGCCAGCACCAAGACAGGCAATGAGCAGTTCTTC.

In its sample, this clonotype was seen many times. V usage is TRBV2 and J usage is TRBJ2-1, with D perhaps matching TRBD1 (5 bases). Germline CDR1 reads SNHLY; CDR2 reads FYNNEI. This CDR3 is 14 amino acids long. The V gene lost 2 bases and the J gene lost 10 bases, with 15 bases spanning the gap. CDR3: CASSELAGFGEQFF. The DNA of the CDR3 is TGTGCCAGCAGTGAACTGGCAGGGTTCGGAGAGCAGTTCTTC. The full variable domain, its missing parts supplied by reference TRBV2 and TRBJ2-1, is EPEVTQTPSHQVTQMGQEVILRCVPISNHLYFYWYRQILGQKVEFLVSFYNNEISEKSEIFDDQFSVERPDGSNFTLKIRSTKLEDSAMYFCASSELAGFGEQFFGPGTRLTVL.

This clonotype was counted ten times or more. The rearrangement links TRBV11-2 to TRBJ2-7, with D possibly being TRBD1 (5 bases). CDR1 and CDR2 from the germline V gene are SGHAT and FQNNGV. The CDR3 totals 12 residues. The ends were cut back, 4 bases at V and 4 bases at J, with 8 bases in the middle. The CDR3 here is CASSSAGYEQYF. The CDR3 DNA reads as TGTGCCAGCAGCTCGGCAGGGTACGAGCAGTACTTC.

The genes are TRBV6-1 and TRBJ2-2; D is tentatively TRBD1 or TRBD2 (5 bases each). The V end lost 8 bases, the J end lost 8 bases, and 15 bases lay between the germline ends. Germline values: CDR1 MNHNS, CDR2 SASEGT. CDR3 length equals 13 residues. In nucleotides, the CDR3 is TGTGCCAGCGGGGCGGGCGCCGGTGGGGAGCTGTTTTTT. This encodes CASGAGAGGELFF.

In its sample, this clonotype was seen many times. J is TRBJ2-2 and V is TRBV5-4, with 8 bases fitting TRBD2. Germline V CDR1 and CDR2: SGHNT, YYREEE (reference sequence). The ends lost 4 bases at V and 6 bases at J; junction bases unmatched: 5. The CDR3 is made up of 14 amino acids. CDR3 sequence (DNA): TGTGCCAGCAGCGTGGGACTAGAGGCCGGGGAGCTGTTTTTT. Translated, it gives CASSVGLEAGELFF.

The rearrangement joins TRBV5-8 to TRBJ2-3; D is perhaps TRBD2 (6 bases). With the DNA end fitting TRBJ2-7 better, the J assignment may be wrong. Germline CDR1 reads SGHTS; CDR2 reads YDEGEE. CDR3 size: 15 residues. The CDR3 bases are TGTGCCAGCAGCTTCGCGGCAGAAGGGAGGTACGAGCAGTACTTC. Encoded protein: CASSFAAEGRYEQYF.

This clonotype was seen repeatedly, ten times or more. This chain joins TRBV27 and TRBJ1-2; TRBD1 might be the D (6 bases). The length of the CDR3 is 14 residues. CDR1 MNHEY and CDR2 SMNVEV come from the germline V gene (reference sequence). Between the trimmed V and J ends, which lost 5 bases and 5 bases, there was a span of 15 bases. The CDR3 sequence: CASSPHRTGYGYTF. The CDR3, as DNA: TGTGCCAGCAGTCCGCACCGAACAGGGTATGGCTACACCTTC.

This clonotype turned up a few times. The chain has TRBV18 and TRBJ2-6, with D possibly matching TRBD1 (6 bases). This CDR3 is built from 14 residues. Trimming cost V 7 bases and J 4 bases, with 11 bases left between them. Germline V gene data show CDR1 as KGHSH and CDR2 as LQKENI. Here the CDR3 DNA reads TGTGCCAGCTGCAACAGGGACGGGGCCAACGTCCTGACTTTC. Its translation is CASCNRDGANVLTF.

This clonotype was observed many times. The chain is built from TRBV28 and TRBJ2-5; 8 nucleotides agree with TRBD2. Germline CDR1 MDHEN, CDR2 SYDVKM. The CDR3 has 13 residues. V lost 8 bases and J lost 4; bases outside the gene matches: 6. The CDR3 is CASLTGGAETQYF. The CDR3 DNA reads TGTGCCAGCCTAACGGGGGGGGCAGAGACCCAGTACTTC.

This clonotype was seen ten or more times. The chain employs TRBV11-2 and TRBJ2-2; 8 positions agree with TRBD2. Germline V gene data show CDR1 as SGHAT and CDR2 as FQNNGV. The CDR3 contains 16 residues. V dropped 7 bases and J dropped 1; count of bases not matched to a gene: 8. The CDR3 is CASTLPLAENTGELFF. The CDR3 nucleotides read TGTGCCAGCACCCTACCACTAGCGGAGAACACCGGGGAGCTGTTTTTT.

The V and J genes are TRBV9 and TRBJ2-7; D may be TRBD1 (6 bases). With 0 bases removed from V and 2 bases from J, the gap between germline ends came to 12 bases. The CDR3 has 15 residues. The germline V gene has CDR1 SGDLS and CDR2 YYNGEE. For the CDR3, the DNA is TGTGCCAGCAGCGTAGGTATAGGGGGTGCCTACGAGCAGTACTTC. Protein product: CASSVGIGGAYEQYF.

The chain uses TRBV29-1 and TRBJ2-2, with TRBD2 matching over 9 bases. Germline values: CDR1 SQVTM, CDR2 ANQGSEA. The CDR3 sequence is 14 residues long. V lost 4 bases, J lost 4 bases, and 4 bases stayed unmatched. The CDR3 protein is CSVVLAGRTGELFF. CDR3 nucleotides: TGCAGCGTTGTCCTAGCGGGACGCACCGGGGAGCTGTTTTTT.